The 22 T cell receptor beta chains in this list originate from one sample, sequenced in a study of T-cell memory formation after mild COVID-19. TCRdb reprocessed the 5' RACE reads with MiXCR, giving one entry per CDR3 protein. The profile shows approximately 410,000 distinct CDR3 sequences, 23% of them singletons. Input material: PBMCs or a T cell subset sorted from them (not recorded which). The receptor set was obtained from an adult woman who had mild COVID-19 (a few samples of this study predate the infection). Cell type and time point are not known.

This clonotype showed up just once. The chain employs TRBV30 and TRBJ2-1; D is undetermined. The V end lost 4 bases, the J end lost 6 bases, and 7 bases lay between the germline ends. Germline lookup yields CDR1 GTSNPN and CDR2 SVGIG (reference sequence). This CDR3 region has 11 residues. CDR3 region: CAWMEGNEQFF. CDR3 DNA: TGTGCCTGGATGGAAGGCAATGAGCAGTTCTTC.

This clonotype appeared a few times. The gene calls are TRBV5-1 and TRBJ2-7; 8 positions agree with TRBD2. Germline CDR1 reads SGHRS; CDR2 reads YFSETQ. CDR3 length: 15 residues. V lost 2 bases to trimming and J lost 3 bases; unmatched junction nucleotides: 7. The CDR3 nucleotides are TGCGCCAGCAGCTTCGGGGGGGGCGGATTCTACGAGCAGTACTTC. Amino acids: CASSFGGGGFYEQYF.

This clonotype came up a few times. The V call is TRBV12-3 or TRBV12-4, the J call TRBJ1-5, with TRBD1 identical over 7 bases. Losses at the gene ends were 2 bases for V and 8 bases for J; bases not matched to a gene: 6. The CDR3 contains 14 residues. CDR3 sequence reads: CASSLLGQTKPQHF. CDR3 DNA: TGTGCCAGCAGTTTATTGGGACAGACTAAGCCCCAGCATTTT.

This clonotype was detected only a few times. The rearrangement links TRBV6-6 to TRBJ2-3; perhaps TRBD2 as D (6 bases). From germline, CDR1 is MNHNY and CDR2 SVGAGI (reference sequence). The CDR3 spans 18 residues. With 2 bases removed from V and 0 bases from J, the gap between germline ends came to 18 bases. The chain's CDR3 is CASSYQWDLLGSTDTQYF. The CDR3 DNA reads as TGTGCCAGCAGTTACCAATGGGACTTGCTGGGGAGCACAGATACGCAGTATTTT.

A few counts support this clonotype. In DNA, the CDR3 is TGTGCCAGCAGTTTACTAGCGGGCGGGGGAGAGCAGTTCTTC. This gives the protein CASSLLAGGGEQFF. This sequence joins TRBV7-9 and TRBJ2-1; 9 bases match TRBD2. Germline values: CDR1 SEHNR, CDR2 FQNEAQ (reference sequence). V was pared by 6 bases and J by 10 bases, with 10 bases of the junction left unmatched. This CDR3 contains 14 residues.

This clonotype was detected a few times. V and J are TRBV6-5 and TRBJ2-2; D possibly corresponds to TRBD2 (5 bases). Germline CDR1 MNHEY, CDR2 SVGAGI. V dropped 10 bases and J dropped 3 bases, with 15 bases sitting between them. The CDR3 has 14 residues. CDR3 protein: CATRTLPYTGELFF. The CDR3 nucleotides read TGTGCCACCCGGACTTTACCCTACACCGGGGAGCTGTTTTTT.

The chain combines TRBV2 with TRBJ2-7, with a weak D call TRBD2 (6 bases). The CDR3 is made up of 14 amino acids. Per germline, CDR1 SNHLY and CDR2 FYNNEI. The V gene lost 4 bases and the J gene lost 7 bases, with 17 bases spanning the gap. The CDR3 protein is CASSGSGTRGEQYF. The CDR3 DNA reads as TGTGCCAGCAGTGGCTCCGGGACCCGGGGGGAGCAGTACTTC.

V is TRBV24-1 and J is TRBJ2-1, with 7 bases aligning to TRBD2. The germline V gene has CDR1 KGHDR and CDR2 SFDVKD. The CDR3 contains 16 residues. V lost 7 bases, J lost 0 bases, and 8 bases stayed unmatched. The CDR3 protein is CATRLAEPSSYNEQFF. In nucleotides, the CDR3 is TGTGCCACCAGGCTAGCGGAGCCGAGCTCCTACAATGAGCAGTTCTTC.

The chain recombines TRBV5-6 with TRBJ1-2; D remains ambiguous. CDR1 SGHDT and CDR2 YYEEEE come from the germline V gene. Trimming cost V 4 bases and J 5 bases, with 12 bases left between them. The CDR3 extends over 13 amino acids. The CDR3 is CASSTDASYGYTF. Written as DNA, the CDR3 is TGTGCCAGCAGCACCGATGCGAGTTATGGCTACACCTTC.

This clonotype was observed a handful of times. The chain employs TRBV5-1 and TRBJ1-1; 10 positions match TRBD1. CDR3 size: 15 residues. Germline V CDR1 and CDR2: SGHRS, YFSETQ. V was clipped by 4 bases and J by 5 bases; unmatched bases: 8. The CDR3 sequence is CASSHRQGADTEAFF. CDR3 nucleotides: TGCGCCAGCAGCCACAGACAGGGGGCGGATACTGAAGCTTTCTTT.

In this sample, this clonotype turned up a few times. The chain joins TRBV20-1 to TRBJ1-2; 9 nucleotides agree with TRBD1. The CDR3 contains 13 residues. The ends lost 2 bases at V and 7 bases at J; junction bases unmatched: 5. Germline V lookup: CDR1 DFQATT, CDR2 SNEGSKA (reference sequence). The CDR3 reads CSARFGTGFGYTF. The CDR3 nucleotides are TGCAGTGCTAGATTCGGGACAGGGTTTGGCTACACCTTC.

This clonotype appeared many times. The chain uses TRBV7-9 and TRBJ2-7; the match to TRBD2 covers 12 bases. This CDR3 is 15 amino acids long. V dropped 5 bases and J dropped 3; count of bases not matched to a gene: 5. Germline-derived CDR1 and CDR2 are SEHNR and FQNEAQ (reference sequence). The DNA for the CDR3 is TGTGCCAGCAGCAGTCTAGCGGGGGGGTTCTACGAGCAGTACTTC. The encoded protein is CASSSLAGGFYEQYF.

The chain recombines TRBV9 with TRBJ2-1, with 10 bases matching TRBD2. The CDR3 consists of 18 residues. In germline, CDR1 is SGDLS, CDR2 YYNGEE. Trimming removed 4 bases from V and 9 bases from J; junction bases left unmatched: 19. The CDR3 sequence is CASSSNKLAGNLQSEQFF. CDR3 DNA: TGTGCCAGCAGCTCCAACAAACTAGCGGGAAATCTACAGAGTGAGCAGTTCTTC.

This clonotype showed up just a few times. The chain recombines TRBV15 with TRBJ1-6, with 9 bases that match TRBD1. The CDR3 runs 21 residues. The V gene end was trimmed by 0 bases and the J gene end by 0 bases; junction bases not matched to a gene: 12. From germline, CDR1 is LNHNV and CDR2 YYDKDF (reference sequence). The CDR3 sequence: CATSRDAWATGGSSYNSPLHF. The CDR3 nucleotides read TGTGCCACCAGCAGAGATGCGTGGGCAACAGGGGGCAGCTCCTATAATTCACCCCTCCACTTT. The variable domain in full, with the rest retrieved from reference TRBV15 and TRBJ1-6, is DAMVIQNPRYQVTQFGKPVTLSCSQTLNHNVMYWYQQKSSQAPKLLFHYYDKDFNNEADTPDNFQSRRPNTSFCFLDIRSPGLGDTAMYLCATSRDAWATGGSSYNSPLHFGNGTRLTVT.

Ten or more counts support this clonotype. This rearrangement joins TRBV12-3 or TRBV12-4 to TRBJ2-3; no definite D call. Trimming removed 0 bases at V and 2 bases at J, with 3 bases between. The length of the CDR3 is 13 residues. The CDR3 DNA sequence: TGTGCCAGCAGTTTAGCCCCCACAGATACGCAGTATTTT. Protein product: CASSLAPTDTQYF.

The CDR3 loop is CTTGTSGNEQFF. The CDR3 nucleotides are TGCACCACCGGGACTAGCGGGAATGAGCAGTTCTTC. The rearrangement joins TRBV29-1 to TRBJ2-1; TRBD2 aligns across 12 bases. CDR3 length: 12 residues. Germline V lookup: CDR1 SQVTM, CDR2 ANQGSEA.

This sequence joins TRBV20-1 and TRBJ2-1; 7 bases fit TRBD2. J was trimmed by 2 bases and V by 4 bases; bases with no gene match: 5. CDR1 is DFQATT and CDR2 is SNEGSKA in the germline V gene (reference sequence). This CDR3 is 14 amino acids long. The CDR3 reads CSAMAGVAYNEQFF. The DNA for the CDR3 is TGCAGTGCTATGGCGGGGGTTGCCTACAATGAGCAGTTCTTC.

V and J are TRBV6-5 and TRBJ1-1, with TRBD1 as a possible D gene (5 bases). The germline V and J ends were trimmed by 6 bases and 6 bases, with 14 bases remaining between them. Germline V CDR1 and CDR2: MNHEY, SVGAGI. CDR3 length: 13 amino acids. The CDR3 DNA follows: TGTGCCAGCAGCAACGCTAGGGGTGCTGAAGCTTTCTTT. It encodes CASSNARGAEAFF.

This clonotype has a handful of counts. The chain combines TRBV29-1 with TRBJ2-1, with TRBD2 matching over 7 bases. V lost 4 bases and J lost 5; bases outside the gene matches: 5. This CDR3 comprises 13 residues. In germline, CDR1 is SQVTM, CDR2 ANQGSEA. DNA for the CDR3: TGCAGCGTTGGCAAGCGGGATAACAATGAGCAGTTCTTC. Residues: CSVGKRDNNEQFF.

This chain joins TRBV7-2 and TRBJ2-7, with D tentatively TRBD2 (5 bases). V dropped 2 bases and J dropped 6 bases, with 14 bases sitting between them. The CDR3 covers 14 residues. Germline values: CDR1 SGHTA, CDR2 FQGNSA. The CDR3 here is CASSLTPGGGEQYF. The CDR3 DNA sequence: TGTGCCAGCAGCTTAACCCCCGGAGGAGGCGAGCAGTACTTC. Full variable domain (remainder filled in from reference TRBV7-2 and TRBJ2-7): GAGVSQSPSNKVTEKGKDVELRCDPISGHTALYWYRQSLGQGLEFLIYFQGNSAPDKSGLPSDRFSAERTGGSVSTLTIQRTQQEDSAVYLCASSLTPGGGEQYFGPGTRLTVT.

This clonotype appeared a few times. The gene calls are TRBV5-5 and TRBJ2-1; 13 positions agree with TRBD2. Trimming cost V 6 bases and J 5 bases; bases outside gene matches: 2. This CDR3 has 14 amino acids. CDR1 and CDR2 (germline): SGHKS, YYEKEE (reference sequence). The CDR3 DNA follows: TGTGCCAGCATGGGACTAGCGGGGAACAATGAGCAGTTCTTC. Translation gives CASMGLAGNNEQFF.

This clonotype has a handful of counts. This chain uses TRBV5-1 with TRBJ2-3, with D perhaps given as TRBD1 or TRBD2 (5 bases each). The V end lost 4 bases, the J end lost 1 base, and 16 bases lay between the germline ends. Germline lookup yields CDR1 SGHRS and CDR2 YFSETQ. The CDR3 is 16 residues long. The CDR3 loop is CASSQGLLRGTDTQYF. The CDR3 coding sequence is TGCGCCAGCAGCCAGGGCCTGTTGAGGGGCACAGATACGCAGTATTTT.